The entry that follows covers one TCR beta chain sequence. This clone was seen just once. This receptor's antigen is unknown. Per-nucleotide qualities are absent, and no much larger clonotype sits a single base away. Library preparation employed the immunoSEQ multiplex PCR assay. TCRdb mirrors the immuneACCESS table, restricted to in-frame sequences. Some clones are absent from its copies; in checked studies, under half trace to an unresolved V gene, and the reason for the others is unknown. The sample table holds roughly 34,000 clones, of which over 80% were seen once. In total, the top ten clones hold 3% to 3.5% of the sample. The data stem from a study of PD-1 blockade in mismatch repair-deficient tumors (dated by TCRdb to 2016 to 2017). Context from the whole study: Between late 2013 and September 2016, the trial enrolled 86 consecutive patients with roughly 13 mismatch repair-deficient cancer types, every one of whom had been previously treated and was progressing. Tumor-associated T cell clones in the peripheral blood of patients responding to PD-1 blockade were tracked using deep sequencing of TCR CDR3 regions.

Mismatch repair deficiency in every enrolled patient was established by polymerase chain reaction or immunohistochemistry. TCR sequencing was performed for a few patients who responded to pembrolizumab therapy. In the phase II trial, pembrolizumab PD-1 blockade was tested prospectively in advanced mismatch repair-deficient cancers, no matter which tissue of origin the cancers came from. Peripheral blood T cell samples were gathered serially, both before PD-1 blockade started and at multiple time points afterward. Blood sampling time points were reported as weeks after the first dose of pembrolizumab. The research as a whole found: Tumor-resident clones, often undetectable in blood before treatment, expanded rapidly after pembrolizumab and then contracted, generally before radiologic responses.

Based on the germline V gene, the CDR1 and CDR2 sequences are MGHRA and YSYEKL. The CDR3 goes from the cysteine to the phenylalanine over 16 residues. Of the read, only the CDR3 DNA is kept; its 48 bases are in frame from base 1. Trimming leaves V shorter by 1 base and J shorter by 10 bases, with the junction holding 13 bases beyond the gene matches. The sequence joins TRBV4-1 to TRBJ2-1; TRBD2 lines up with 7 middle nucleotides. The sequence derives from an adult with mismatch repair-deficient cancer. The sequencing used PBMCs, collected less than 7 weeks after starting pembrolizumab. The CDR3 region: CASSQGGGRGWFEQFF. The bases are TGCGCCAGCAGCCAAGGGGGCGGGAGAGGGTGGTTCGAGCAGTTCTTC.